This TCR beta chain came from a study of blood T cells in healthy people across ages. Then a second PCR, running roughly 7 to 11 cycles, was carried out with a sample-barcoded 5' primer and a J-beta primer mix. TCRdb fed the 5' RACE reads into MiXCR, producing one record per CDR3 protein. The sample consists of 1.5 million to 1.8 million distinct CDR3 sequences, about 45% of them appearing once. The CDR3 is made up of 17 amino acids. V lost 0 bases to trimming and J lost 11 bases; unmatched junction nucleotides: 16. Germline CDR1 and CDR2: MGHRA and YSYEKL. The chain joins TRBV4-1 to TRBJ2-5, with 9 bases fitting TRBD2. The TCR sequence derives from a woman aged 18 to 35 in good health. Sequencing was done on a sample of blood. DNA of the CDR3: TGCGCCAGCAGCCAAGATAGCCCTAGCGGGGATTACAATGAGCAGTACTTC. Protein product: CASSQDSPSGDYNEQYF.